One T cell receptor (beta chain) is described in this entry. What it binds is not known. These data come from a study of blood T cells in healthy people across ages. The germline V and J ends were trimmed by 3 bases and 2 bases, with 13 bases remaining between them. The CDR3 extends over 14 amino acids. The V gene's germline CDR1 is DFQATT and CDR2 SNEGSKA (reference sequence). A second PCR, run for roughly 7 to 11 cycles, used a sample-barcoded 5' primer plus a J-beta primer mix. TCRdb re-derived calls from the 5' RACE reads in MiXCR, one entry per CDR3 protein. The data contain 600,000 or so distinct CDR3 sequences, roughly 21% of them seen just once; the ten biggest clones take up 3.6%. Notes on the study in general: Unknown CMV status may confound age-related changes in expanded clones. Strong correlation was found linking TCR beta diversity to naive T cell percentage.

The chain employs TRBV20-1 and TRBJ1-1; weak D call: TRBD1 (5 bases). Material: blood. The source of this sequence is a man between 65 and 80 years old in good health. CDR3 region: CSARSDRVNTEAFF. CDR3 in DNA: TGCAGTGCTAGGAGTGACAGAGTTAACACTGAAGCTTTCTTT.